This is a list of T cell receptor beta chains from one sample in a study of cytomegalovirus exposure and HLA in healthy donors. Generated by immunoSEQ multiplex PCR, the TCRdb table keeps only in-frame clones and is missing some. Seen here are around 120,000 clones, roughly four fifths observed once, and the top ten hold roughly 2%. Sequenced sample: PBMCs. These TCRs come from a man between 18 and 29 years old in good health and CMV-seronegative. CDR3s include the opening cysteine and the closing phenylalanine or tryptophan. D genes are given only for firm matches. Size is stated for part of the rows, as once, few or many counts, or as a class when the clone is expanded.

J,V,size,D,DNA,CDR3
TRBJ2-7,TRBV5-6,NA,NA,TGTGCCAGCAGCTTGGACGGTTACGAGCAGTACTTC,CASSLDGYEQYF
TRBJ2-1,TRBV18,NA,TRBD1,TGTGCCAGCTCACCGGGTGGGACAGGGGGATTTCGGAGGGACAATGAGCAGTTCTTC,CASSPGGTGGFRRDNEQFF
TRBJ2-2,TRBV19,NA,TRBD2,TGTGCCAGTAGTTTGGGACTAGCGGAATCCGGGGAGCTGTTTTTT,CASSLGLAESGELFF
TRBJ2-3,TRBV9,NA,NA,TGTGCCAGCAGCGCCCGGCTCGGGGGGCGTATCGGCACAGATACGCAGTATTTT,CASSARLGGRIGTDTQYF
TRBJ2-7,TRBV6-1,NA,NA,TGTGCCAGCCGGAGGGGCAGGGAGTCCTCCTACGAGCAGTACTTC,CASRRGRESSYEQYF
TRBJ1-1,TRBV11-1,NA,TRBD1,TGTGCCAGTGCTAGGGTTGGGACAGGGGCCGCCAACACTGAAGCTTTCTTT,CASARVGTGAANTEAFF
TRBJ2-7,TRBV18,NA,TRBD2,TGTGCCAGCTCACCCCGCGGGGGGGCCGGCGAGCAGTACTTC,CASSPRGGAGEQYF
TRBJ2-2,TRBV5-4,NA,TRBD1,TGTGCCAGCAGCCTACAGGGGGCAAGCGGGGAGCTGTTTTTT,CASSLQGASGELFF
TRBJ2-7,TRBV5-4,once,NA,TGTGCCAGCAGCTTGGGGCGGGGCCCGGTCTACGAGCAGTACTTC,CASSLGRGPVYEQYF
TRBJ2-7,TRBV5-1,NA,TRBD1,TGCGCCAGCAGCCGGGACAGGGGGCACGAGCAGTACTTC,CASSRDRGHEQYF
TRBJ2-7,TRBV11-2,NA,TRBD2,TGTGCCAGCGGACAAGCGGGGGTCTCCTACGAGCAGTACTTC,CASGQAGVSYEQYF
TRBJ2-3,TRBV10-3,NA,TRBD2,TGTGCCATCAGACAGCGGGGGGGATCCACAGATACGCAGTATTTT,CAIRQRGGSTDTQYF
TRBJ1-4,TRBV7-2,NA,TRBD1,TGTGCCAGCAGCACAACAGGGGGCGCAACTAATGAAAAACTGTTTTTT,CASSTTGGATNEKLFF
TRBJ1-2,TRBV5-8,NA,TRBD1,TGTGCCAGCAGCTTCCAGACAGGGGCAACCTATGGCTACACCTTC,CASSFQTGATYGYTF
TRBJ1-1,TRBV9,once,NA,TGTGCCAGCAGCGTAGAGGGGTTGACGAACACTGAAGCTTTCTTT,CASSVEGLTNTEAFF
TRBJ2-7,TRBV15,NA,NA,TGTGCCACCAGCAGAGATCTGGGCAGGGACTACGAGCAGTACTTC,CATSRDLGRDYEQYF
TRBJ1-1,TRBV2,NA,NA,TGTGCCAGCAAGGGGGGGGGATTGGCTGAAGCTTTCTTT,CASKGGGLAEAFF
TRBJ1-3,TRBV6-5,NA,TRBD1,TGTGCCAGCAGTCGGGACAGATCTACTGGAAACACCATATATTTT,CASSRDRSTGNTIYF